Presented here are 9 T cell receptor beta chains from one specimen sequenced in a study of blood T cells in healthy people across ages. Sample-barcoded 5' priming and a J-beta primer mix drove a second PCR of roughly 6 to 12 cycles. TCRdb re-derived calls from the 5' RACE reads in MiXCR, one entry per CDR3 protein. The sample has approximately 800,000 distinct CDR3 sequences, under 40% seen once. Sequenced input: blood. The receptor source for this set is a man younger than 35 in good health.

The CDR3 protein is CASSLRLAKNIQYF. Here the CDR3 DNA reads TGTGCCAGCAGTCTCCGCCTAGCCAAAAACATTCAGTACTTC. This chain connects TRBV12-3 or TRBV12-4 to TRBJ2-4; D not resolved. The CDR3 contains 14 residues. V shed 5 bases and J shed 0 bases, with 8 bases lying between them.

This clonotype has at least ten counts. V is TRBV30 and J is TRBJ2-1; D gene uncertain. The ends were cut back, 3 bases at V and 6 bases at J, with 9 bases in the middle. This CDR3 is built from 12 residues. Germline assignment: CDR1 GTSNPN and CDR2 SVGIG (reference sequence). This chain's CDR3 is CAWSLTFNEQFF. As DNA, the CDR3 is TGTGCCTGGAGCCTGACATTCAATGAGCAGTTCTTC.

This chain uses TRBV7-2 with TRBJ1-2, with 9 positions matching TRBD1. Germline V gene sequence: CDR1 SGHTA, CDR2 FQGNSA. V trimming: 1 base; J trimming: 6 bases; junction bases outside the gene matches: 3. CDR3 length: 14 amino acids. The CDR3 is CASSLVRDRDGYTF. CDR3 bases: TGTGCCAGCAGCTTAGTGCGGGACAGGGATGGCTACACCTTC.

This clonotype was counted at least ten times. V and J are TRBV20-1 and TRBJ2-5; 7 bases are shared with TRBD2. This CDR3 region has 15 residues. The germline CDR1 and CDR2 sequences are DFQATT and SNEGSKA (reference sequence). J gave up 3 bases and V 4 bases, and 11 bases lay outside the gene matches. In DNA form, the CDR3 reads TGCAGTGCTAACATCCCTAGCGGATCGAAAGAGACCCAGTACTTC. The encoded protein is CSANIPSGSKETQYF.

V usage is TRBV30 and J usage is TRBJ2-7; 9 bases are shared with TRBD1. Germline trimming cut 5 bases from V and 3 bases from J; bases unmatched to any gene: 5. Germline lookup yields CDR1 GTSNPN and CDR2 SVGIG (reference sequence). This CDR3 has 13 residues. The CDR3 loop is CAWAGDRDYEQYF. Here the CDR3 DNA reads TGTGCCTGGGCGGGGGACAGGGACTACGAGCAGTACTTC.

The V call is TRBV5-1, the J call TRBJ2-3; possibly TRBD1 for D (5 bases). The V end lost 7 bases, the J end lost 2 bases, and 20 bases lay between the germline ends. The CDR3 length is 16 residues. CDR1 and CDR2 (germline): SGHRS, YFSETQ. CDR3 sequence (DNA): TGCGCCAGCGGGTCCGCTGGGCAGGGTCCCACAGATACGCAGTATTTT. It encodes CASGSAGQGPTDTQYF. Complete variable domain (other parts from reference TRBV5-1 and TRBJ2-3): KAGVTQTPRYLIKTRGQQVTLSCSPISGHRSVSWYQQTPGQGLQFLFEYFSETQRNKGNFPGRFSGRQFSNSRSEMNVSTLELGDSALYLCASGSAGQGPTDTQYFGPGTRLTVL.

This clonotype was seen a handful of times. The rearrangement uses TRBV4-3 and TRBJ1-4; D gene uncertain. CDR1 is LGHNA, CDR2 YSLEER, per germline. CDR3 length: 17 residues. The V end lost 1 base, the J end lost 0 bases, and 12 bases lay between the germline ends. This chain's CDR3 is CASSQAFARATNEKLFF. The CDR3 region has the DNA TGCGCCAGCAGCCAAGCTTTTGCACGAGCAACTAATGAAAAACTGTTTTTT.

V gene TRBV29-1 combines with J gene TRBJ2-1, with 13 nucleotides matching TRBD2. This CDR3 has 14 amino acids. Trimming removed 7 bases from V and 10 bases from J; junction bases left unmatched: 10. Germline V gives CDR1 SQVTM, CDR2 ANQGSEA. CDR3 sequence reads: CSETGLAGTREQFF. For the CDR3, the DNA is TGCAGCGAGACGGGACTAGCGGGGACCAGAGAGCAGTTCTTC.

A few counts support this clonotype. The chain joins TRBV5-6 to TRBJ2-7, with D hard to call. Germline V gene data show CDR1 as SGHDT and CDR2 as YYEEEE. The CDR3 sequence is 17 residues long. Trimming took 3 bases from V and 4 from J, leaving 23 bases between them. CDR3 protein: CASSSSGGRRRLYEQYF. The CDR3 DNA sequence: TGTGCCAGCAGCTCCTCCGGTGGGCGCCGTCGGCTTTACGAGCAGTACTTC.